These 10 T cell receptor beta chains were all obtained from the same sample, sequenced in a study of breast tumors, draining lymph nodes, adjacent tissues (dated by TCRdb to between 2015 and 2016). The receptor library was made with multiplex PCR. Sequenced on an Illumina HiSeq 2000. Clones were called with MiXCR by TCRdb after fastp trimmed the public reads at Q25, and only in-frame beta chains were retained. Merged by CDR3 protein, the rows form single entries marked with the most common genes and DNA. Counted in this sample were 150,000 to 200,000 distinct CDR3 sequences; about 34% of them appeared once. The top ten clonotypes cover around 3.5% of the sample. The axillary draining lymph nodes of breast cancer patients were the source of the lymph node samples. Material for sequencing was axillary lymph node tissue. The receptors here all came from a female donor with breast cancer. Some clones in this sample may be carry-over from other donors' samples.

In this sample, this clonotype turned up many times. The rearrangement links TRBV20-1 to TRBJ2-5; D possibly corresponds to TRBD1 (6 bases). From germline, CDR1 is DFQATT and CDR2 SNEGSKA (reference sequence). V was pared by 0 bases and J by 5 bases, with 19 bases between. The CDR3 sequence is 16 residues long. The CDR3 loop reads CSARDPAQGSGETQYF. As DNA, the CDR3 is TGCAGTGCTAGAGATCCTGCACAGGGTAGTGGTGAGACCCAGTACTTC.

This clonotype has ten or more counts. J is TRBJ2-6 and V is TRBV5-6; the D gene is possibly TRBD1 (6 bases). The CDR3 extends over 16 amino acids. Trimming cost V 4 bases and J 4 bases, with 15 bases left between them. Germline V CDR1 and CDR2: SGHDT, YYEEEE. The CDR3 sequence is CASSTHRASGANVLTF. CDR3 DNA: TGTGCCAGCAGCACACACAGGGCATCAGGGGCCAACGTCCTGACTTTC.

In this sample, this clonotype turned up many times. This chain links TRBV7-6 with TRBJ1-5, with D unresolved. Germline V gene lookup returns CDR1 SGHVS and CDR2 FNYEAQ. The CDR3 consists of 12 residues. V was clipped by 3 bases and J by 4 bases, with 4 bases between them. The CDR3 sequence is CASSFQNQPQHF. The CDR3, as DNA: TGTGCCAGCAGCTTCCAGAATCAGCCCCAGCATTTT.

This clonotype was found many times. The chain links TRBV18 to TRBJ2-3; 8 nucleotides align to TRBD2. Trimming at V came to 5 bases and at J to 4 bases, leaving 11 bases not matched to a gene. CDR1 is KGHSH, CDR2 LQKENI, per germline. The CDR3 totals 16 residues. DNA for the CDR3: TGTGCCAGCTCAACCTTGAGGGGACTAGAGCCAGATACGCAGTATTTT. Its protein is CASSTLRGLEPDTQYF.

This clonotype showed up many times. The genes are TRBV12-3 or TRBV12-4 and TRBJ2-2, with a possible D match to TRBD2 (6 bases). Trimming removed 6 bases from V and 0 bases from J, with 11 bases in between. The CDR3 has 15 residues. The CDR3 sequence: CASRYRDSNTGELFF. The CDR3 nucleotides read TGTGCCAGCAGGTACCGGGACTCGAACACCGGGGAGCTGTTTTTT.

Comment on this clonotype: With a much larger clone just one base away, this may be a read error. V gene TRBV6-5 combines with J gene TRBJ2-3; 15 nucleotides agree with TRBD2. Looked up from germline, CDR1 is MNHEY and CDR2 is SVGAGI. V lost 4 bases and J lost 2; bases outside the gene matches: 13. The CDR3 is made up of 20 amino acids. The DNA of the CDR3 is TGTGCCAGCAGTTCCCCTGGACTAGCGGGGGGGCCGTCCTACACAGATACGCAGTATTTT. It encodes CASSSPGLAGGPSYTDTQYF.

The chain recombines TRBV28 with TRBJ2-7, with D possibly TRBD1 on 5 matching bases. The length of the CDR3 is 16 residues. Germline V CDR1 and CDR2: MDHEN, SYDVKM. Trimming stripped 2 bases from V and 4 bases from J, with 18 bases between. The CDR3 DNA reads as TGTGCCAGCAGTTTAAACAGGTCAGGACGAGGATACGAGCAGTACTTC. It translates to CASSLNRSGRGYEQYF.

At least ten counts were recorded for this clonotype. The chain combines TRBV18 with TRBJ2-7; D possibly corresponds to TRBD1 (5 bases). The CDR3 consists of 13 residues. Germline CDR1 is KGHSH and CDR2 is LQKENI. Trimming took 5 bases from V and 3 from J, leaving 11 bases between them. This CDR3 reads CASSSSRGYEQYF. CDR3 DNA: TGTGCCAGCTCATCCAGTAGGGGCTACGAGCAGTACTTC.

Concerning this clonotype: A much larger clone lies one base from this, so it may be a read error. V gene TRBV5-1 combines with J gene TRBJ2-6; D is perhaps TRBD1 (6 bases). CDR3 length equals 20 residues. Trimming cost V 1 base and J 2 bases, with 22 bases left between them. The germline gives CDR1 SGHRS, CDR2 YFSETQ. The DNA of the CDR3 is TGCGCCAGCAGCTTGCGGTTTTTGGACAGCAGGTTAGCTGGGGCCAACGTCCTGACTTTC. The encoded protein is CASSLRFLDSRLAGANVLTF.

A word on this clonotype: A much bigger clone sits one base away, suggesting this may be a read error. V is TRBV6-4 and J is TRBJ2-5; the D is unclear. The CDR3 consists of 14 residues. Germline CDR1 and CDR2: MRHNA and SNTAGT. V was shortened by 6 bases and J by 5 bases, with 16 bases between the two germline ends. The CDR3 reads CASRQSARRETQYF. The CDR3 DNA sequence: TGTGCCAGCAGACAAAGCGCGAGGCGGGAGACCCAGTACTTC.